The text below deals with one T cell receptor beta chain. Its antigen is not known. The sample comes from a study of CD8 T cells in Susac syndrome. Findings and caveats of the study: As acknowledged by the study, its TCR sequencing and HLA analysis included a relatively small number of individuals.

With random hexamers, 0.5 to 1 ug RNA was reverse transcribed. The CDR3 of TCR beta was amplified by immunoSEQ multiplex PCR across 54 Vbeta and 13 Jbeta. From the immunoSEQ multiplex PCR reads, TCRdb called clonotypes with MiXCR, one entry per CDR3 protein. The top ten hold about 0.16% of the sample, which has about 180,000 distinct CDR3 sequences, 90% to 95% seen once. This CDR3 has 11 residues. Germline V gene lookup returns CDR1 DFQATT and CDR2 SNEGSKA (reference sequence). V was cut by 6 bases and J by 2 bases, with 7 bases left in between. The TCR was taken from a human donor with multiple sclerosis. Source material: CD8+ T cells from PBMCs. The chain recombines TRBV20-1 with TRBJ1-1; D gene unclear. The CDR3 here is CSAEINTEAFF. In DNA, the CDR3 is TGCAGTGCAGAAATAAACACTGAAGCTTTCTTT.